These 4 T cell receptor beta chains share one sample of origin, sequenced in a study of blood T cell repertoires in COVID-19. Sequencing used immunoSEQ multiplex PCR; TCRdb keeps in-frame clones, though not all of them. The data show approximately 290,000 clones, 80% to 90% seen once. Sequencing was carried out using PBMCs or T cells enriched from blood (not recorded which). Receptors originate from a woman in her 30s who had recovered from COVID-19.

This chain joins TRBV19 and TRBJ1-5; D may be TRBD1 (6 bases). The germline V and J ends were trimmed by 3 bases and 4 bases, with 16 bases remaining between them. This CDR3 has 16 residues. The germline CDR1 and CDR2 sequences are LNHDA and SQIVND (reference sequence). In DNA form, the CDR3 reads TGTGCCAGTAGTATTCCTAGCAGGGGAGGGAATCAGCCCCAGCATTTT. Protein sequence: CASSIPSRGGNQPQHF.

The chain joins TRBV5-1 to TRBJ1-1; D is undetermined. V shed 1 base and J shed 5 bases, with 9 bases lying between them. The V gene's germline CDR1 is SGHRS and CDR2 YFSETQ. This CDR3 is built from 13 residues. CDR3 sequence (DNA): TGCGCCAGCAGCTTGATGGTCGGGACTGAAGCTTTCTTT. Residues: CASSLMVGTEAFF.

The V and J genes are TRBV9 and TRBJ2-7, with D perhaps TRBD2 (6 bases). V dropped 3 bases and J dropped 7 bases, with 20 bases sitting between them. Germline-derived CDR1 and CDR2 are SGDLS and YYNGEE. The CDR3 covers 15 residues. The CDR3 loop is CASSADGGLGSEQYF. As DNA, the CDR3 is TGTGCCAGCAGCGCCGATGGAGGGCTTGGGAGTGAGCAGTACTTC.

This chain uses TRBV15 with TRBJ1-2, with 10 bases that match TRBD1. The CDR3 is made up of 15 amino acids. The germline V gene encodes CDR1 LNHNV and CDR2 YYDKDF (reference sequence). Unmatched junction bases numbered 6, after V lost 1 base and J lost 7 bases. The CDR3 bases are TGTGCCACCAGCAGAGTAGACAGGGGGCCAACTGGCTACACCTTC. Protein sequence: CATSRVDRGPTGYTF.